This T cell receptor (beta chain) was documented in a study of cytomegalovirus exposure and HLA in healthy donors. PCR amplification relied on 60 Vbeta primers (plus 13 Jbeta primers). Assay: immunoSEQ multiplex PCR; the TCRdb copy retains only in-frame clones and omits some. This table has roughly 180,000 clones, approximately 84% appearing once. There are 15 residues in the CDR3. Germline V gene sequence: CDR1 GTSNPN, CDR2 SVGIG (reference sequence). V lost 2 bases, J lost 3 bases, and 17 bases lay in between. This clone was observed a single time. The sequence was collected from a boy under 18 in good health and CMV-seronegative. The sequencing input was PBMCs. V and J are TRBV30 and TRBJ2-7; weak D call: TRBD2 (5 bases). The CDR3 sequence: CAWSSRLKVGYEQYF. CDR3 DNA sequence: TGTGCCTGGAGTTCCCGACTAAAGGTGGGCTACGAGCAGTACTTC.